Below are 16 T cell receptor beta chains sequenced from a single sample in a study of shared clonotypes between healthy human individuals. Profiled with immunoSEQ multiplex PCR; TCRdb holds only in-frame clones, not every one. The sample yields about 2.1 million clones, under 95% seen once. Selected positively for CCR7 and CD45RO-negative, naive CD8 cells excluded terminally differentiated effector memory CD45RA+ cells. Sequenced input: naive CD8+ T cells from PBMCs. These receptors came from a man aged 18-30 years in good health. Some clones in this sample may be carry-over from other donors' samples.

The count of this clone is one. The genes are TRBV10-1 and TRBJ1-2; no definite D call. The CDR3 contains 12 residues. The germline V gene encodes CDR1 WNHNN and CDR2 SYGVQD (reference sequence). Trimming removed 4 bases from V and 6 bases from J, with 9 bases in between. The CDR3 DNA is TGCGCCAGCAGTGGTCTGGGCAATGGCTACACCTTC. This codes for CASSGLGNGYTF.

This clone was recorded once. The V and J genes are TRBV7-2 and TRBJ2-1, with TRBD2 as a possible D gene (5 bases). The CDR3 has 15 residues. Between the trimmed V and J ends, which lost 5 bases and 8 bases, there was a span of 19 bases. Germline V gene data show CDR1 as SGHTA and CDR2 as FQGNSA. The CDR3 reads CASSLNPLGSYEQFF. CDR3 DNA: TGTGCCAGCAGCCTAAATCCCTTGGGGAGCTATGAGCAGTTCTTC. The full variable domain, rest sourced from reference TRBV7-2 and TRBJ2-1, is GAGVSQSPSNKVTEKGKDVELRCDPISGHTALYWYRQSLGQGLEFLIYFQGNSAPDKSGLPSDRFSAERTGGSVSTLTIQRTQQEDSAVYLCASSLNPLGSYEQFFGPGTRLTVL.

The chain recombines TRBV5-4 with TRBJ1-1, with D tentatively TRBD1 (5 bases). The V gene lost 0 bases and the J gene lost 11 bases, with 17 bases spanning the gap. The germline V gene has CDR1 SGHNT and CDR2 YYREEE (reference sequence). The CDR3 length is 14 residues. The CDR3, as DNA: TGTGCCAGCAGCTTGGCGTCGGGGCCCGACAGTGCTTTCTTT. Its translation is CASSLASGPDSAFF.

In DNA form, the CDR3 reads TGTGCCAGTATCTCAGGGGGCGGTTCGAACACCGGGGAGCTGTTTTTT. This codes for CASISGGGSNTGELFF. The chain links TRBV19 to TRBJ2-2, with 8 nucleotides matching TRBD1. CDR3 length equals 16 residues. Germline assignment: CDR1 LNHDA and CDR2 SQIVND (reference sequence). Trimming cost V 7 bases and J 0 bases; bases outside gene matches: 7.

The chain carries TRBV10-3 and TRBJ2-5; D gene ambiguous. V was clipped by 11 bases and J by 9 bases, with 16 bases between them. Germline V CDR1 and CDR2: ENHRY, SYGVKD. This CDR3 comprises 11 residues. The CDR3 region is CASGPPSAQYF. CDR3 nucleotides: TGTGCCTCTGGGCCCCCGTCCGCCCAGTACTTC.

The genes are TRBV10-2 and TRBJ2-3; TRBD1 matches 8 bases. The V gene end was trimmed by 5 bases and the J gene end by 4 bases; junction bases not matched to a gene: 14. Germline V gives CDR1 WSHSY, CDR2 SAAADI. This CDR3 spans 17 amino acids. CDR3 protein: CASSPARTGFIADTQYF. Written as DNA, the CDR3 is TGCGCCAGCAGTCCGGCTCGGACAGGGTTTATAGCAGATACGCAGTATTTT.

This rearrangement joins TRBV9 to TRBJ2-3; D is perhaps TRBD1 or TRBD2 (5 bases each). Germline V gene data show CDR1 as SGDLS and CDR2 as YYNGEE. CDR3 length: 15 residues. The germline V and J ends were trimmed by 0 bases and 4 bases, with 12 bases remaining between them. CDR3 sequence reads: CASSVASGRADTQYF. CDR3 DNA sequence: TGTGCCAGCAGCGTAGCATCAGGGAGAGCAGATACGCAGTATTTT.

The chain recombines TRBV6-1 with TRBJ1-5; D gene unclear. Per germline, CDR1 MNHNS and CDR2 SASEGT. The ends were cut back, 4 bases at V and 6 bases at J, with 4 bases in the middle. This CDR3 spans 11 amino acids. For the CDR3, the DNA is TGTGCCAGCAGTGGTGGTCAGCCCCAGCATTTT. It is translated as CASSGGQPQHF.

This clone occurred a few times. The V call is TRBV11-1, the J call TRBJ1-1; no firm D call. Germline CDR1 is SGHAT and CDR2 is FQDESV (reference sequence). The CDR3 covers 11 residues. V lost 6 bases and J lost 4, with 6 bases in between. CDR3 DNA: TGTGCCAGCAGGCTCGGCACTGAAGCTTTCTTT. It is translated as CASRLGTEAFF.

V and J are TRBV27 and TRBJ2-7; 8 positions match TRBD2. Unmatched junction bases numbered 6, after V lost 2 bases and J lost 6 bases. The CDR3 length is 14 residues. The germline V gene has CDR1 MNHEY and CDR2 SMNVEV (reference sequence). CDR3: CASSLGTRVREQYF. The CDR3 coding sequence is TGTGCCAGCAGTTTAGGGACTAGGGTTCGCGAGCAGTACTTC.

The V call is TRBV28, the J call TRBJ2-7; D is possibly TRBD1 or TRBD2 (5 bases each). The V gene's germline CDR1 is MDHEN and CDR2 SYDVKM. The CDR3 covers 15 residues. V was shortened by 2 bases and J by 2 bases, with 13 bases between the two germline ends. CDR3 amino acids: CASSLTGQGTYEQYF. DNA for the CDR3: TGTGCCAGCAGTTTAACGGGGCAGGGAACCTACGAGCAGTACTTC. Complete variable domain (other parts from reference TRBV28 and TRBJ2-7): DVKVTQSSRYLVKRTGEKVFLECVQDMDHENMFWYRQDPGLGLRLIYFSYDVKMKEKGDIPEGYSVSREKKERFSLILESASTNQTSMYLCASSLTGQGTYEQYFGPGTRLTVT.

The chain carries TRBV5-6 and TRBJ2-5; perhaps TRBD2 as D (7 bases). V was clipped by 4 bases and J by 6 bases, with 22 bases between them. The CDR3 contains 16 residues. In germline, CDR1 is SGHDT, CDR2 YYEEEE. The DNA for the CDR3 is TGTGCCAGCAGCGTGAGACCCATTTGGGGGGGGCAGACCCAGTACTTC. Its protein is CASSVRPIWGGQTQYF.

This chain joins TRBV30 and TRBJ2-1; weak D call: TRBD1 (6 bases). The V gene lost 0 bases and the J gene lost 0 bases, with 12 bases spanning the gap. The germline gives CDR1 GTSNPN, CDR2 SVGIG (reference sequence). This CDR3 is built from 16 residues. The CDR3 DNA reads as TGTGCCTGGAGTGTACAGGGCTCGAGCTCCTACAATGAGCAGTTCTTC. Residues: CAWSVQGSSSYNEQFF.

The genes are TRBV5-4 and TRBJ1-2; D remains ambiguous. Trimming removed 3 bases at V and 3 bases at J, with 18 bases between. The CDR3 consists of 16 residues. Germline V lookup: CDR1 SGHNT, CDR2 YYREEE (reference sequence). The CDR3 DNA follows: TGTGCCAGCAGCTCCCCCGCGAGGAAATTAGACTATGGCTACACCTTC. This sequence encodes CASSSPARKLDYGYTF.

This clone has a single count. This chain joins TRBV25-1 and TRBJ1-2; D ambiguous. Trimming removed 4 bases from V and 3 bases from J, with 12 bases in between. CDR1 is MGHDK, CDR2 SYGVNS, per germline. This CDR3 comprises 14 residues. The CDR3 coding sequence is TGTGCCAGCAGTGGGCGAGCACCCTACTATGGCTACACCTTC. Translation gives CASSGRAPYYGYTF.

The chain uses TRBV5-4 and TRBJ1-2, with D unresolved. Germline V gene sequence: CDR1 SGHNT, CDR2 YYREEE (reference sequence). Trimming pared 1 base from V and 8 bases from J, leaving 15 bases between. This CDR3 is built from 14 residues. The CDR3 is CASSLPMMGEGYTF. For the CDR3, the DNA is TGTGCCAGCAGCTTGCCCATGATGGGTGAGGGCTACACCTTC.